This T cell receptor beta chain was captured by sequencing in a study of vaccination and CD4 T cells after COVID-19. Study outcomes and limitations: In convalescent patients, a median roughly 90% of reactive clones appeared only post-vaccination.

This clonotype was seen a few times. Its antigen is not known. The treatment was: roughly ten-day PBMC culture with coronavirus spike peptide pools or control peptides (ViraFEST assay). Germline lookup yields CDR1 DFQATT and CDR2 SNEGSKA (reference sequence). The CDR3 length is 14 residues. Deletions cut 3 bases from V and 0 bases from J, with 12 bases between. At the Johns Hopkins FTIC core, DNA taken from cultured CD4+ T cells was sequenced by way of the Oncomine TCR Beta short-read assay. TCRdb re-called the PCR reads through MiXCR, storing one row per CDR3 protein. The sample holds roughly 12,000 distinct CDR3 sequences, about 79% seen once.

Sequencing was done on a sample of CD4+ T cells from blood, cultured in vitro. This sequence originates from a human donor who had recovered from COVID-19. The V call is TRBV20-1, the J call TRBJ2-7, with D uncertain. CDR3 amino acids: CSARVARTSYEQYF. The CDR3 DNA reads as TGCAGTGCTAGGGTCGCACGGACCTCCTACGAGCAGTACTTC.